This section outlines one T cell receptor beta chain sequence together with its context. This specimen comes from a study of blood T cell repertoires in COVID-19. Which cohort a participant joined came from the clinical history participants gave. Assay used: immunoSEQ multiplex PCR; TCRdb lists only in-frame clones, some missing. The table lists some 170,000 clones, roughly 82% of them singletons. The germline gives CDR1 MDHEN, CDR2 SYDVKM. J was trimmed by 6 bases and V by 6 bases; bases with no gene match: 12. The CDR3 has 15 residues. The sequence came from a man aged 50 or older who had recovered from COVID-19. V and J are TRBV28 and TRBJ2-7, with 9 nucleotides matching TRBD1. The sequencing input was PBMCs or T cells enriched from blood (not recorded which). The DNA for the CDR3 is TGTGCCAGCAGGGAAAGACAGGGGGGCCTGCCCGAGCAGTACTTC. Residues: CASRERQGGLPEQYF.